This T cell receptor (beta chain) was captured in a study of cytomegalovirus exposure and HLA in healthy donors. Study-level information: Among the roughly 400 donors who were genotyped, about 84% fell in the genetic ancestry cluster that is associated with self-reported Caucasian donors. Findings of the study overall: Fewer N-insertions (relative to the roughly 660-donor mean) were reportedly seen in an Asian-associated ancestry cluster in a later analysis. Among the sequence variants, a highly shared cluster was likely an artifact of sequencing. Across all donors, roughly uniform sequencing depth was an assumption of the presence/absence analyses.

Germline CDR1 reads MDHEN; CDR2 reads SYDVKM. V lost 8 bases, J lost 5 bases, and 8 bases stayed unmatched. This CDR3 contains 14 residues. This clone was seen a handful of times. The antigen is not known. PCR primers comprised 60 Vbeta and 13 Jbeta primers. Here immunoSEQ multiplex PCR was the method, and the copy in TCRdb shows in-frame clones only, minus some. This sample has approximately 70,000 clones, with 60% to 80% found just once. Sequenced: PBMCs. This TCR was sampled from a woman under 40 in good health and CMV-seropositive. The V call is TRBV28, the J call TRBJ1-2, with TRBD1 matching over 10 bases. CDR3 residues: CASVSGQGSYGYTF. The CDR3 DNA is TGTGCCAGCGTATCGGGACAGGGGTCATATGGCTACACCTTC.